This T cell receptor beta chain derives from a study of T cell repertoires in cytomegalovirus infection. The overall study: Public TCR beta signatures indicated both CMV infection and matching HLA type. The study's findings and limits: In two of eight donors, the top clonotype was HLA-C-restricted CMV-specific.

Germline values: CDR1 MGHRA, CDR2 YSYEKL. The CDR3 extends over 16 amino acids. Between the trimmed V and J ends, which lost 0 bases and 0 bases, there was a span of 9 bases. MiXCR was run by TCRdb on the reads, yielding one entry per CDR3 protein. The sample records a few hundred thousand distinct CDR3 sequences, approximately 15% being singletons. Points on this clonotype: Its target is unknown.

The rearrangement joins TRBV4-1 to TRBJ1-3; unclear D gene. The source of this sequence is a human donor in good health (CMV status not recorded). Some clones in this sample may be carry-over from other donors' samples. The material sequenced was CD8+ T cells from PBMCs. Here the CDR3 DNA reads TGCGCCAGCAGCCAAGAATCGGTAAACTCTGGAAACACCATATATTTT. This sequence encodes CASSQESVNSGNTIYF.